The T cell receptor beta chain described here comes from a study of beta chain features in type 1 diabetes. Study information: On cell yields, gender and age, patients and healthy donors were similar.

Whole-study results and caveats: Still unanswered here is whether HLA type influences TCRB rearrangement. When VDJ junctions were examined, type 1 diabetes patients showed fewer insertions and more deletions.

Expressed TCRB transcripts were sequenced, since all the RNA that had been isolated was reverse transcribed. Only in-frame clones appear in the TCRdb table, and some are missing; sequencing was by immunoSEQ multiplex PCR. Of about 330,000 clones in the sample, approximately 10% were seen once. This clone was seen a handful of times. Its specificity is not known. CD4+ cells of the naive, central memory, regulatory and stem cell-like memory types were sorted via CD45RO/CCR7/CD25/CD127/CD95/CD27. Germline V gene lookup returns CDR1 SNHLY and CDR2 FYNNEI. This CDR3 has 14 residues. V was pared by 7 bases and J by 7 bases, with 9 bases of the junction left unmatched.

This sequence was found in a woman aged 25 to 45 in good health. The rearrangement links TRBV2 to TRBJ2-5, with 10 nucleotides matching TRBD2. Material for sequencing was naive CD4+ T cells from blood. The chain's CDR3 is CASILAGPWGTQYF. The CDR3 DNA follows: TGTGCCAGCATACTAGCGGGACCTTGGGGGACCCAGTACTTC.